Shown below are 22 T cell receptor beta chains from a single sample sequenced in a study of blood T cell repertoires in COVID-19. Sequencing was performed with immunoSEQ multiplex PCR; in TCRdb, only in-frame clones are kept and a portion is missing. Of about 24,000 clones listed, roughly nine tenths were seen once; the top ten hold approximately 19%. The sequenced material came from peripheral blood. These receptors were collected from a human donor in a cohort sampled during active COVID-19.

In this sample, this clone turned up once. The chain couples TRBV6-5 to TRBJ2-2; 11 positions agree with TRBD1. Per germline, CDR1 MNHEY and CDR2 SVGAGI. Losses at the gene ends were 4 bases for V and 7 bases for J; bases not matched to a gene: 2. CDR3 size: 14 residues. CDR3 loop: CASSWDRGVGELFF. The CDR3 DNA follows: TGTGCCAGCAGTTGGGACAGGGGGGTCGGGGAGCTGTTTTTT.

The CDR3 loop reads CASSRDRNSNQPQHF. The CDR3, as DNA: TGTGCCAGCAGCCGGGACAGGAATAGCAATCAGCCCCAGCATTTT. The V and J genes are TRBV2 and TRBJ1-5; 8 bases fit TRBD1. The CDR3 consists of 15 residues. The germline V gene encodes CDR1 SNHLY and CDR2 FYNNEI. V shed 6 bases, J shed 0 bases, and the junction held 4 bases outside the gene matches.

In DNA, the CDR3 is TGTGCCACCAGCAGTTGGGACATCCGGGGCTACACCTTC. This encodes CATSSWDIRGYTF. This chain links TRBV15 with TRBJ1-2, with D maybe TRBD1 (6 bases). There are 13 residues in the CDR3. The germline CDR1 and CDR2 sequences are LNHNV and YYDKDF (reference sequence). V was trimmed by 3 bases and J by 8 bases, leaving 13 bases between them.

The sample holds a few counts of this clone. The chain joins TRBV25-1 to TRBJ1-2, with 8 nucleotides matching TRBD1. J was trimmed by 2 bases and V by 3 bases; bases with no gene match: 5. The CDR3 contains 15 residues. The germline CDR1 and CDR2 sequences are MGHDK and SYGVNS. The CDR3 DNA reads TGTGCCAGCAGTGACGGGAACAGGGGGAACTATGGCTACACCTTC. Its protein is CASSDGNRGNYGYTF.

As regards this clone: The junction departs from the called germline gene at one end, perhaps through a read error. This chain links TRBV14 with TRBJ2-7, with D possibly being TRBD1 (6 bases). CDR1 and CDR2 from the germline V gene are SGHDN and FVKESK. The CDR3 is 12 residues long. The CDR3 coding sequence is TGTGCCAGCAGCCAAGCAGGGGTGGCGCATCAATTC. This encodes CASSQAGVAHQF.

This clone was seen a few times. The chain uses TRBV6-5 and TRBJ1-6; 9 bases map to TRBD1. CDR3 size: 14 residues. Trimming cost V 9 bases and J 6 bases; bases outside gene matches: 6. Germline assignment: CDR1 MNHEY and CDR2 SVGAGI. The CDR3: CASRETGGNSPLHF. Written as DNA, the CDR3 is TGTGCCAGTCGCGAGACAGGGGGTAATTCACCCCTCCACTTT.

This chain connects TRBV7-2 to TRBJ1-3; D not certain. The CDR3 runs to 15 residues. Germline CDR1 is SGHTA and CDR2 is FQGNSA. V lost 5 bases and J 5 bases, leaving 16 bases between the germline ends. The CDR3 DNA is TGTGCCAGCAGCCCACCTGAGGCGCATAGAAACACCATATATTTT. As protein: CASSPPEAHRNTIYF.

The chain uses TRBV30 and TRBJ2-6; D gene uncertain. Germline assignment: CDR1 GTSNPN and CDR2 SVGIG (reference sequence). Between the trimmed V and J ends, which lost 4 bases and 4 bases, there was a span of 11 bases. This CDR3 is built from 14 residues. CDR3: CAWKSSFGANVLTF. CDR3 coding DNA: TGTGCCTGGAAATCGTCTTTCGGGGCCAACGTCCTGACTTTC. Full variable domain (rest looked up from reference TRBV30 and TRBJ2-6): SQTIHQWPATLVQPVGSPLSLECTVEGTSNPNLYWYRQAAGRGLQLLFYSVGIGQISSEVPQNLSASRPQDRQFILSSKKLLLSDSGFYLCAWKSSFGANVLTFGAGSRLTVL.

This clone was recorded once. DNA of the CDR3: TGTGCCAGCAGTGATCTGCTAGCGGGTATCTACGAGCAGTACTTC. Residues: CASSDLLAGIYEQYF. The chain combines TRBV27 with TRBJ2-7; 8 bases line up with TRBD2. Germline V gene sequence: CDR1 MNHEY, CDR2 SMNVEV (reference sequence). The CDR3 loop spans 15 amino acids. Unmatched junction bases numbered 9, after V lost 5 bases and J lost 3 bases.

In its sample, this clone was seen a few times. The chain joins TRBV5-1 to TRBJ2-1, with TRBD2 matching 10 bases. The V gene end was trimmed by 8 bases and the J gene end by 4 bases; junction bases not matched to a gene: 12. This CDR3 has 16 residues. Germline values: CDR1 SGHRS, CDR2 YFSETQ. CDR3 in DNA: TGCGCCAGGACTTGGCCCGGACTAGCGGATTACAATGAGCAGTTCTTC. The encoded protein is CARTWPGLADYNEQFF.

The V call is TRBV7-9, the J call TRBJ2-5; weak D call: TRBD2 (5 bases). V dropped 6 bases and J dropped 4 bases, with 12 bases sitting between them. The CDR3 has 13 amino acids. Germline-derived CDR1 and CDR2 are SEHNR and FQNEAQ (reference sequence). The CDR3 DNA sequence: TGTGCCAGCAGTCTTAGCGTGGGAGAGACCCAGTACTTC. It encodes CASSLSVGETQYF. Variable domain in full (rest from reference TRBV7-9 and TRBJ2-5): DTGVSQNPRHKITKRGQNVTFRCDPISEHNRLYWYRQTLGQGPEFLTYFQNEAQLEKSRLLSDRFSAERPKGSFSTLEIQRTEQGDSAMYLCASSLSVGETQYFGPGTRLLVL.

This chain uses TRBV27 with TRBJ2-4; 8 bases line up with TRBD2. J gave up 0 bases and V 6 bases, and 13 bases lay outside the gene matches. CDR1 is MNHEY, CDR2 SMNVEV, per germline (reference sequence). This CDR3 region has 18 residues. CDR3 loop: CASSPGSGGVLAKNIQYF. In nucleotides, the CDR3 is TGTGCCAGCAGCCCGGGGAGCGGGGGAGTTCTAGCCAAAAACATTCAGTACTTC.

The CDR3: CASSPISPGQGGQPQHF. The DNA of the CDR3 is TGTGCCAGCAGTCCTATCTCCCCGGGACAGGGTGGTCAGCCCCAGCATTTT. This sequence joins TRBV27 and TRBJ1-5; TRBD1 agrees at 9 bases. The CDR3 is made up of 17 amino acids. Germline V gene lookup returns CDR1 MNHEY and CDR2 SMNVEV (reference sequence). V shed 5 bases and J 6 bases; nucleotides not matched to a gene: 14.

V gene TRBV5-8 combines with J gene TRBJ2-1, with TRBD2 as a possible D gene (7 bases). CDR1 and CDR2 (germline): SGHTS, YDEGEE. The CDR3 length is 17 residues. V lost 1 base to trimming and J lost 3 bases, with 17 bases between them. CDR3 nucleotides: TGTGCCAGCAGCTTGTTCGTTAGGGGGGGCGGCTACAATGAGCAGTTCTTC. Translation: CASSLFVRGGGYNEQFF.

The chain links TRBV5-1 to TRBJ1-1, with 8 bases aligning to TRBD1. V lost 4 bases to trimming and J lost 5 bases; unmatched junction nucleotides: 4. Germline CDR1 SGHRS, CDR2 YFSETQ. The CDR3 length is 13 residues. CDR3 amino acids: CASSGRGQTEAFF. CDR3 coding DNA: TGCGCCAGCAGCGGCAGGGGGCAAACTGAAGCTTTCTTT. Based on the CDR3 plus reference TRBV5-1 and TRBJ1-1, the full variable domain is KAGVTQTPRYLIKTRGQQVTLSCSPISGHRSVSWYQQTPGQGLQFLFEYFSETQRNKGNFPGRFSGRQFSNSRSEMNVSTLELGDSALYLCASSGRGQTEAFFGQGTRLTVV.

V and J are TRBV27 and TRBJ2-5, with 14 bases matching TRBD2. This CDR3 contains 15 residues. Germline loops: CDR1 MNHEY, CDR2 SMNVEV (reference sequence). V trimming: 5 bases; J trimming: 5 bases; junction bases outside the gene matches: 4. The CDR3 is CASSGGLAGVETQYF. Written as DNA, the CDR3 is TGTGCCAGCAGTGGGGGACTAGCGGGAGTGGAGACCCAGTACTTC.

The chain links TRBV7-8 to TRBJ2-2, with TRBD1 matching 8 bases. The V gene end was trimmed by 5 bases and the J gene end by 6 bases; junction bases not matched to a gene: 11. CDR1 and CDR2 from the germline V gene are SGHVS and FQNEAQ. CDR3 length: 16 amino acids. This CDR3 reads CASSLRRTGPPGELFF. For the CDR3, the DNA is TGTGCCAGCAGCCTTCGGCGGACAGGGCCCCCCGGGGAGCTGTTTTTT.

The rearrangement uses TRBV6-5 and TRBJ2-7; D is possibly TRBD2 (7 bases). V lost 8 bases to trimming and J lost 7 bases, with 21 bases between them. This CDR3 comprises 14 residues. The germline gives CDR1 MNHEY, CDR2 SVGAGI. The CDR3 region is CASGGGFSSGEQYF. The CDR3 DNA is TGTGCCAGCGGGGGGGGCTTTTCATCGGGAGAGCAGTACTTC.

This rearrangement joins TRBV7-8 to TRBJ2-5; TRBD1 agrees at 7 bases. Trimming took 5 bases from V and 1 from J; bases not matched to a gene: 7. The germline V gene has CDR1 SGHVS and CDR2 FQNEAQ. CDR3 size: 15 residues. CDR3 amino acids: CASSPPDRVQETQYF. CDR3 coding DNA: TGTGCCAGCAGCCCCCCCGACAGGGTCCAAGAGACCCAGTACTTC.

This chain uses TRBV29-1 with TRBJ2-5, with 7 bases matching TRBD2. The CDR3 runs to 13 residues. V lost 6 bases to trimming and J lost 1 base; unmatched junction nucleotides: 5. The germline V gene has CDR1 SQVTM and CDR2 ANQGSEA. The CDR3, as DNA: TGCAGCGTGGGAGGGACCCCCCAAGAGACCCAGTACTTC. Encoded protein: CSVGGTPQETQYF.

V usage is TRBV19 and J usage is TRBJ1-2, with 8 bases aligning to TRBD1. CDR3 length: 15 residues. The J segment lost 5 bases and the V segment lost 5 bases, leaving 10 bases of the junction unmatched. Germline V gene data show CDR1 as LNHDA and CDR2 as SQIVND (reference sequence). The CDR3 sequence: CASSAQQGGDYGYTF. The CDR3 DNA reads as TGTGCCAGTAGTGCTCAACAGGGGGGAGATTATGGCTACACCTTC.

V usage is TRBV16 and J usage is TRBJ1-2, with D tentatively TRBD1 (6 bases). CDR1 KGHSY and CDR2 FQNENV come from the germline V gene. V was cut by 4 bases and J by 8 bases, with 14 bases left in between. This CDR3 has 13 residues. DNA for the CDR3: TGTGCCAGCAGCCCGGGACACAGGTCCGGCTACACCTTC. Translation: CASSPGHRSGYTF.